The clone carrying this T cell receptor (beta chain) was observed a handful of times. Covering alpha and beta chains, TRAV- and TRBV-specific primers were used for the first-strand cDNA. Over approximately 20 PCR cycles, TCRs were amplified from a constant-region primer and V-primer adapter. By in vitro transcription, the isolated mRNA was amplified. TCRdb redid the calling of the reads with MiXCR, one entry per CDR3 protein. Of approximately 100,000 distinct CDR3 sequences in the sample, 20% were seen once. The time point denotes: after trial treatment. The treatment denotes: LDRT plus nivolumab, ipilimumab, low-dose cyclophosphamide and aspirin (RACIN trial). All of the donors were given nivolumab, ipilimumab, aspirin, low-dose cyclophosphamide and low-dose radiotherapy as part of RACIN, a single-arm trial. This record comes from a study of low-dose radiotherapy and immunotherapy resistance in tumors. Study as a whole: Fractions of 1 Gy went to Cohort 2 every two weeks, for 13 Gy over 26 weeks.

The V gene's germline CDR1 is SGDLS and CDR2 YYNGEE. Trimming removed 5 bases from V and 8 bases from J, with 22 bases in between. This CDR3 spans 15 amino acids. J is TRBJ1-2 and V is TRBV9; D ambiguous. The TCR was taken from a male donor with prostate cancer. The source material was PBMCs, sampled after low-dose radiotherapy plus immunotherapy. Here the CDR3 reads CASRPVGVEPRGYTF. CDR3 coding DNA: TGTGCCAGCAGGCCGGTAGGAGTGGAGCCTAGGGGCTACACCTTC. The full variable domain, its missing parts supplied by reference TRBV9 and TRBJ1-2, is DSGVTQTPKHLITATGQRVTLRCSPRSGDLSVYWYQQSLDQGLQFLIQYYNGEERAKGNILERFSAQQFPDLHSELNLSSLELGDSALYFCASRPVGVEPRGYTFGSGTRLTVV.